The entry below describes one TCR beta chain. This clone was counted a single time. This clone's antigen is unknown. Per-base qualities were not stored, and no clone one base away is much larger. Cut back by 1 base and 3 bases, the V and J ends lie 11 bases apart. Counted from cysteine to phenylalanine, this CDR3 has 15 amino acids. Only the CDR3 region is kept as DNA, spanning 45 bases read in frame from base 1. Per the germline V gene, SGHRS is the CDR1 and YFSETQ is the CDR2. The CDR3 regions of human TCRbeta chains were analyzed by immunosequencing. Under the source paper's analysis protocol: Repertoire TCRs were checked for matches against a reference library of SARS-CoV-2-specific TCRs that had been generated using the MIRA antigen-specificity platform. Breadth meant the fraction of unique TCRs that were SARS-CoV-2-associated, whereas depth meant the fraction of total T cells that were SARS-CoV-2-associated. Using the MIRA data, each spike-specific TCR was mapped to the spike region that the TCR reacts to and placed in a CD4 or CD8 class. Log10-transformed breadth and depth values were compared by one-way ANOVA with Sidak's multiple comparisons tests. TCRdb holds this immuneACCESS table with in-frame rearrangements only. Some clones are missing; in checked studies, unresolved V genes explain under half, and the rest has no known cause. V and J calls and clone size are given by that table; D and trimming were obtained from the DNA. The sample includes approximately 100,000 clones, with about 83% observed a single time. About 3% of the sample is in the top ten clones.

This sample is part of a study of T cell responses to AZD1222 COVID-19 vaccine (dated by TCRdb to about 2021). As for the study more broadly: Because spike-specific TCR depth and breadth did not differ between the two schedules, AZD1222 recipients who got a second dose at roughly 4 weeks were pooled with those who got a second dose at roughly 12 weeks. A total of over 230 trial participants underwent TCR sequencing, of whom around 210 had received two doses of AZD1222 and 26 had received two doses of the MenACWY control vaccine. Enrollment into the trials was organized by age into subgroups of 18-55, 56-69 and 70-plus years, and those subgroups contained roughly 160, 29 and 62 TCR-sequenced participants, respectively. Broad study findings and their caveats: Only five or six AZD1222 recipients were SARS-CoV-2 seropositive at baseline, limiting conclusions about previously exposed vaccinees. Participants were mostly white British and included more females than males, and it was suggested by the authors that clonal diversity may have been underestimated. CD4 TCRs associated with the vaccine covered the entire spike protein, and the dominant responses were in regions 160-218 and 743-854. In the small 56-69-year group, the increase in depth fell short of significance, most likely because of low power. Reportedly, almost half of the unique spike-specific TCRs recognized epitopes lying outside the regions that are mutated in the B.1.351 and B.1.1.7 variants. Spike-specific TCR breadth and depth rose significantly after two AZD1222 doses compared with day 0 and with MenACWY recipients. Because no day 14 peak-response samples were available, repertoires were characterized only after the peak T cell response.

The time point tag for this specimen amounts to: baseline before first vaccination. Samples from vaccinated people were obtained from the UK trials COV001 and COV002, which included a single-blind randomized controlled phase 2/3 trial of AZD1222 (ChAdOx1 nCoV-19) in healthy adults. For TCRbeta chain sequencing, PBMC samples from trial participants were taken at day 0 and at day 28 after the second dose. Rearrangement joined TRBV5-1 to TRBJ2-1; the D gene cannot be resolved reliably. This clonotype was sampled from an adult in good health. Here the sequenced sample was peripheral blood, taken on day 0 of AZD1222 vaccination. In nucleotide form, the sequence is TGCGCCAGCAGCTTGCGGCAGGCGAACTACAATGAGCAGTTCTTC. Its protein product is CASSLRQANYNEQFF.